The present T cell receptor beta chain was sequenced within a study of T-cell memory formation after mild COVID-19 (dated by TCRdb to the early 2020s). Study-level background: Most TCR sequence clusters were specific to one of the two donors. Longitudinal TCRalpha and TCRbeta repertoire sequencing tracked T-cell clones expanding and contracting after mild COVID-19 in a couple of donors. Two young, previously healthy adult volunteers made up the cohort, one male and one female. The investigation overall reported the following: SARS-CoV-2 specificity of the second-wave clones peaking on day 37 was not confirmed. Some responding clones were found in pre-infection memory, which suggests that pre-existing cross-reactive memory T cells took part in the SARS-CoV-2 response. Balanced CD4/CD8 phenotypes were observed for clones contracting from day 15 to 85, whereas a bias towards CD4+ was observed for a second wave of clones expanding from day 15 to 37. Contracting CD4+ clones appeared mostly in the CM and EM memory subsets, whereas CD8+ clones were enriched in EMRA. The study covered only two mild cases, and larger cohorts including severe cases with pre-infection samples were considered necessary.

PBMCs were isolated by Ficoll-Paque density gradient centrifugation. Instrument used: Illumina NovaSeq 6000. cDNA libraries for TCRalpha and TCRbeta were prepared by 5'RACE using constant-segment primers, with sample barcodes and unique molecular identifiers added. RNA was extracted from every sample with Trizol reagent. The libraries were amplified in two PCR steps, and the second step added a second sample barcode and Illumina TruSeq adapters. Sequencing of libraries was performed on an Illumina NovaSeq with 2 x 150 bp paired-end reads. For the original study's pipeline: With migec v1.2.7, reads were demultiplexed and then collapsed into UMI-guided consensus sequences. Using mixcr v2.1.11, UMI consensuses were aligned to TRA and TRB V and J templates and then assembled into clonotypes. A clonotype was counted as expanded or contracted only when both edgeR and NoisET called the clonotype significant, with the noise models trained on biological replicates. For edgeR calls, a false discovery rate-adjusted p below 0.01 and a log2 fold-change threshold of 1 were applied. As an exploratory analysis of dynamics, max-normalized trajectories of the 1000 most abundant clonotypes were examined with PCA combined with hierarchical clustering. The CD4 or CD8 phenotype of responding clones was assigned using the separately sequenced CD4+ and CD8+ repertoires. TCRdb reprocessed the public reads (quality trimming at Q25 with fastp, clone calling with MiXCR) and kept in-frame beta chains. One record per CDR3 amino acid sequence lists the most common genes and DNA. The V and J calls were not made by the authors but by TCRdb's processing. In this sample the table shows roughly 580,000 distinct CDR3 sequences, roughly 18% of which occur a single time. The ten biggest clones cover around 13% of the sample.

This clonotype was counted ten times or more. This clone's antigen is unknown. Base qualities were left out, and no much larger clone turns up one base away. The CDR3 measures 13 amino acids from cysteine to phenylalanine. Only the CDR3 DNA stays, 39 bases, in frame from base 1. V and J are trimmed by 8 bases and 5 bases, and the gene matches miss 4 bases of the junction. The CDR1 and CDR2 encoded by the germline V gene are SNHLY and FYNNEI. The source is an adult woman who had mild COVID-19 (a few samples of this study predate the infection). The sample titles of this study are shuffled in the database, so cell type and time point are left out; the donor was told from shared clones. The sequence joins TRBV2 to TRBJ2-1; the junction holds 9 bases that match TRBD2. Sequencing input: PBMCs or a T cell subset sorted from them (not recorded which). CDR3 protein: CASSRLADNEQFF. The sequenced DNA is TGTGCCAGCTCCAGACTAGCGGACAATGAGCAGTTCTTC.